The rows below give T cell receptor beta chains drawn from one sample of a study of blood T cell repertoires in COVID-19. The assay was immunoSEQ multiplex PCR, and TCRdb's table has in-frame clones only and misses some. The sample yields 270,000 or so clones, 84% seen once. Material: peripheral blood. The receptors here all came from a human donor in a cohort sampled during active COVID-19. Both conserved end residues are part of each CDR3. Each record gives: V gene, J gene, clone size, D gene, CDR3 protein, CDR3 DNA. D genes are given only for firm matches. Size is omitted from some rows. Given values are once, few, many or a class for expanded clones.

V: TRBV27; J: TRBJ1-2; size: NA; D: TRBD1; CDR3: CASRLTGGTYGYTF; DNA: TGTGCCAGCAGGCTGACAGGGGGGACCTATGGCTACACCTTC
V: TRBV7-9; J: TRBJ2-7; size: NA; D: NA; CDR3: CASSLVGTPGYEQYF; DNA: TGTGCCAGCAGCTTAGTCGGGACACCAGGCTACGAGCAGTACTTC
V: TRBV19; J: TRBJ2-2; size: NA; D: NA; CDR3: CASGNHGGLGELFF; DNA: TGTGCCAGCGGTAATCACGGGGGTCTCGGGGAGCTGTTTTTT
V: TRBV11-2; J: TRBJ2-7; size: once; D: TRBD2; CDR3: CASSLVPTSGRLKYEQYF; DNA: TGTGCCAGCAGCTTAGTACCGACTAGCGGGAGACTTAAGTACGAGCAGTACTTC
V: TRBV24-1; J: TRBJ1-5; size: once; D: NA; CDR3: CATSGALNQPQHF; DNA: TGTGCCACCAGTGGTGCGCTTAATCAGCCCCAGCATTTT
V: TRBV9; J: TRBJ2-5; size: once; D: TRBD1; CDR3: CASSSRTGAETQYF; DNA: TGTGCCAGCAGCTCCCGGACAGGGGCAGAGACCCAGTACTTC
V: TRBV21-1; J: TRBJ2-5; size: few; D: NA; CDR3: CASSKAQEGDQETQYF; DNA: TGTGCCAGCAGCAAAGCGCAGGAAGGGGACCAAGAGACCCAGTACTTC
V: TRBV28; J: TRBJ2-3; size: NA; D: NA; CDR3: CASSPDMIAQYF; DNA: TGTGCCAGCAGTCCTGACATGATTGCGCAGTATTTT
V: TRBV3-1/TRBV3-2; J: TRBJ1-2; size: NA; D: NA; CDR3: CASSPRGGFYGYTF; DNA: TGTGCCAGCAGCCCTAGGGGGGGGTTCTATGGCTACACCTTC
V: TRBV13; J: TRBJ2-3; size: NA; D: TRBD2; CDR3: CASSLGRLAGDTQYF; DNA: TGTGCCAGCAGCTTAGGGCGGCTAGCGGGGGATACGCAGTATTTT
V: TRBV6-2/TRBV6-3; J: TRBJ2-2; size: NA; D: NA; CDR3: CASSITGELFF; DNA: TGTGCCAGCAGTATAACCGGGGAGCTGTTTTTT
V: TRBV3-1/TRBV3-2; J: TRBJ1-4; size: NA; D: NA; CDR3: CASSLGRNNEKLFF; DNA: TGTGCCAGCAGCCTTGGCAGAAATAATGAAAAACTGTTTTTT